This TCR beta chain was sequenced in a study of response to subunit inactivated influenza vaccine. Study findings and constraints: Every seasonal influenza vaccination brings in few new T cells, the authors suggested.

This clonotype was seen a handful of times. Its antigen is undetermined. TCRdb re-called the RT-PCR reads with MiXCR, one entry per CDR3 protein. The top ten clones hold around an eighth of a sample with 160,000 or so distinct CDR3 sequences, roughly a tenth of them seen once. The source is a man aged 50 or older who received an inactivated influenza vaccine. Source: non-naive T cells sorted from PBMCs, taken more than 35 days after vaccination.

CDR3 bases: TGCGCCAGCACCGTCGGGAGCTCCTACAATGAGCAGTTCTTC. Its translation is CASTVGSSYNEQFF. The V gene is TRBV10-2, the J gene TRBJ2-1; weak D call: TRBD2 (6 bases). CDR3 length: 14 residues. Germline CDR1 reads WSHSY; CDR2 reads SAAADI. V lost 7 bases, J lost 0 bases, and 10 bases lay in between.